This entry features one T cell receptor beta chain sequence. Its binding antigen is unknown. No much larger clone is present one base from it, and per-base qualities are unavailable. TCRbeta CDR3 regions were amplified from genomic DNA by means of the immunoSEQ Assay, a bias-controlled multiplex PCR. Per the source publication's procedure: Nucleated cell counts per sample were estimated from amplification of reference gene primers within the assay. To quantify the absolute abundance of each unique TCRbeta CDR3 rearrangement, sequence reads were collapsed and filtered. For each sample, productive Simpson clonality was calculated by taking the square root of Simpson's diversity index across productive rearrangements. The source is immuneACCESS, and TCRdb retained only in-frame sequences with V and J called. Part of the clones is not carried over; for the studies checked, unresolved V genes explain less than half of this, and the remainder is unexplained. D and trimming were read from the DNA, whereas the V and J calls and clone size are those reported in that table. The sample table records about 220,000 clones; around four fifths of these occur just once. The top ten clonotypes cover around 5% of the sample.

Looking up the germline V gene yields CDR1 SQVTM and CDR2 ANQGSEA. Relative to germline, V is 6 bases shorter and J is 4 bases shorter, with 12 bases between their ends. Taken from cysteine to phenylalanine, the CDR3 has 12 residues. Of the read, only the CDR3 DNA is kept; its 36 bases are in frame from base 1. These data are taken from a study of blood T cell repertoires in COVID-19 (dated by TCRdb to 2018 to 2021). In terms of the full investigation: Samples covering the acute and convalescent phases of COVID-19 were provided by collaborators in the United States, Italy and Spain. The repertoires were made available in a free public database intended to serve as a resource for research on the immune response to SARS-CoV-2. The sample metadata nearly always contained a de-identified subject ID, COVID-19 status, age in years and sex. Subjects who had been exposed to COVID-19, were actively infected with it, or had recovered from it provided the deeply sampled blood TCRbeta repertoires that made up the dataset. The material from the prospective study consisted of cDNA or gDNA derived from T cells, B-cell-depleted T cells, or PBMCs. Where available, HLA class I and class II types were obtained from metadata supplied by the sample provider rather than from assay-based typing. Samples were obtained from the ongoing ImmuneRACE study (first 160 participants) and from over a thousand subjects provided by 6 global collaborators.

Each collaborating institution followed its own protocols to collect whole blood in K2EDTA tubes. For TCRbeta analysis, collaborators shipped samples as frozen whole blood, isolated PBMCs, or DNA extracted from either of those sample types. Overall study outcomes, separate from this receptor: How much clinical and demographic metadata was included differed by source and by participant, and the metadata was provided uncurated.

This clonotype originated in a woman aged 70-85 years with acute or convalescent COVID-19. The V and J segments used are TRBV29-1 and TRBJ1-2; the D gene is possibly TRBD1, with 5 bases matching. Sequencing was performed on peripheral blood. The DNA sequence is TGCAGCGTGGAGAAGACAGTCTATGGCTACACCTTC. It encodes CSVEKTVYGYTF.